These 26 T cell receptor beta chains came from one sample sequenced in a study of blood T cell repertoires in COVID-19. Profiled with immunoSEQ multiplex PCR; TCRdb holds only in-frame clones, not every one. The table records around 280,000 clones, approximately 88% of them present only once. The sample taken for sequencing was PBMCs or T cells enriched from blood (not recorded which). All receptors come from a woman between 40 and 50 years old who had recovered from COVID-19.

The rearrangement uses TRBV30 and TRBJ1-1, with TRBD1 matching over 10 bases. CDR1 is GTSNPN and CDR2 is SVGIG in the germline V gene (reference sequence). The CDR3 runs to 13 residues. V was clipped by 4 bases and J by 5 bases; unmatched bases: 4. The CDR3 spells CAWTWTGGTEAFF. CDR3 nucleotides: TGTGCCTGGACCTGGACAGGGGGAACTGAAGCTTTCTTT.

This chain joins TRBV28 and TRBJ2-5; D is uncertain. CDR1 and CDR2 (germline): MDHEN, SYDVKM. Between the trimmed V and J ends, which lost 9 bases and 5 bases, there was a span of 16 bases. This CDR3 has 13 residues. The DNA for the CDR3 is TGTGCCAGTCTGGTGGCCCCCGGGGAGACCCAGTACTTC. Protein: CASLVAPGETQYF.

As for this clone: Additional DNA sequences in this sample encode the identical CDR3. The chain has TRBV18 and TRBJ1-1; D not resolved. The CDR3 length is 13 residues. The germline V gene encodes CDR1 KGHSH and CDR2 LQKENI. V lost 3 bases, J lost 1 base, and 6 bases lay in between. The CDR3 sequence: CASSPLSNTEAFF. CDR3 DNA: TGTGCCAGCTCACCCCTTTCGAACACTGAAGCTTTCTTT.

The rearrangement uses TRBV7-9 and TRBJ1-2; 10 positions match TRBD1. V lost 4 bases and J lost 3; bases outside the gene matches: 5. The CDR3 consists of 15 residues. Germline CDR1 reads SEHNR; CDR2 reads FQNEAQ (reference sequence). For the CDR3, the DNA is TGTGCCAGCAGCTCGACAGGGGGCGCGGACTATGGCTACACCTTC. Translation: CASSSTGGADYGYTF.

The V and J genes are TRBV28 and TRBJ2-1, with TRBD2 identical over 9 bases. J lost 1 base, V lost 4 bases, and 2 bases had no gene match. CDR1 and CDR2 from the germline V gene are MDHEN and SYDVKM. The CDR3 extends over 15 amino acids. CDR3 nucleotide sequence: TGTGCCAGCAGTTCTAGCGGGGTATCCTACAATGAGCAGTTCTTC. This gives the protein CASSSSGVSYNEQFF.

The J gene is TRBJ2-1, the V gene TRBV11-3; maybe TRBD2 (6 bases). The V gene's germline CDR1 is SGHNT and CDR2 YENEEA. Between the trimmed V and J ends, which lost 1 base and 8 bases, there was a span of 12 bases. This CDR3 comprises 14 residues. CDR3 nucleotides: TGTGCCAGCAGCTTAGGCGGAGGGAACCATGAGCAGTTCTTC. Amino acids: CASSLGGGNHEQFF.

V gene TRBV7-2 combines with J gene TRBJ1-2; 8 bases agree with TRBD1. Germline V gene data show CDR1 as SGHTA and CDR2 as FQGNSA. The ends lost 4 bases at V and 7 bases at J; junction bases unmatched: 11. The CDR3 has 15 residues. The CDR3 region is CASSSRQGALLGYTF. CDR3 bases: TGTGCCAGCAGCTCCCGGCAGGGGGCGCTTCTTGGCTACACCTTC.

The V call is TRBV6-2 or TRBV6-3, the J call TRBJ2-3, with TRBD2 identical over 12 bases. Germline values: CDR1 MNHEY, CDR2 SVGEGT. This CDR3 has 15 amino acids. The V and J ends lost 5 bases and 4 bases, in that order; junction bases with no gene match: 4. For the CDR3, the DNA is TGTGCCAGCAGTAGACTAGCGGGAGTCTCAGATACGCAGTATTTT. Protein: CASSRLAGVSDTQYF.

The chain carries TRBV6-5 and TRBJ1-1; 8 bases align to TRBD1. Germline V gene sequence: CDR1 MNHEY, CDR2 SVGAGI. This CDR3 contains 14 residues. V gave up 3 bases and J gave up 4 bases; unmatched junction bases: 4. The CDR3 nucleotides read TGTGCCAGCAGTTATCTTACAGGGGGCACTGAAGCTTTCTTT. Encoded protein: CASSYLTGGTEAFF.

This chain joins TRBV11-3 and TRBJ2-2; 7 bases agree with TRBD2. This CDR3 is 14 amino acids long. Germline V gene sequence: CDR1 SGHNT, CDR2 YENEEA. Trimming cost V 5 bases and J 6 bases; bases outside gene matches: 6. This CDR3 reads CASSQSGLAGELFF. The CDR3 nucleotides are TGTGCCAGCAGCCAGTCAGGACTAGCCGGGGAGCTGTTTTTT.

The chain has TRBV28 and TRBJ1-3; perhaps TRBD1 as D (5 bases). The CDR3 has 13 residues. V lost 3 bases to trimming and J lost 6 bases, with 9 bases between them. Looked up from germline, CDR1 is MDHEN and CDR2 is SYDVKM. CDR3 protein: CASSFRAENTIYF. In nucleotides, the CDR3 is TGTGCCAGCAGTTTCAGGGCCGAAAACACCATATATTTT.

This clone was seen a single time. This sequence joins TRBV19 and TRBJ1-3; 11 bases fit TRBD1. The CDR3 spans 14 residues. After removal of 6 bases from V and 6 bases from J, the junction contained 4 bases not matched to a gene. The germline gives CDR1 LNHDA, CDR2 SQIVND (reference sequence). CDR3 bases: TGTGCCAGTAGGCCGGGACAGGGGGTAAACACCATATATTTT. Translating gives CASRPGQGVNTIYF. The entire variable domain, with the rest obtained from reference TRBV19 and TRBJ1-3, is as follows: DGGITQSPKYLFRKEGQNVTLSCEQNLNHDAMYWYRQDPGQGLRLIYYSQIVNDFQKGDIAEGYSVSREKKESFPLTVTSAQKNPTAFYLCASRPGQGVNTIYFGEGSWLTVV.

This sequence joins TRBV6-5 and TRBJ1-4; 7 bases fit TRBD1. J lost 8 bases, V lost 6 bases, and 6 bases had no gene match. The CDR3 runs to 13 residues. Germline V CDR1 and CDR2: MNHEY, SVGAGI. CDR3 sequence reads: CASRPDRTEKLFF. In DNA, the CDR3 is TGTGCCAGCAGACCGGACAGGACCGAAAAACTGTTTTTT.

The CDR3 reads CASSLMPGNTDTQYF. The CDR3 region has the DNA TGTGCCAGCAGCTTAATGCCCGGGAACACAGATACGCAGTATTTT. This chain connects TRBV9 to TRBJ2-3; a possible D gene is TRBD2 (5 bases). CDR3 length: 15 residues. V was cut by 4 bases and J by 2 bases, with 14 bases left in between. Germline lookup yields CDR1 SGDLS and CDR2 YYNGEE.

The chain employs TRBV20-1 and TRBJ2-1; D perhaps matches TRBD1 (6 bases). Germline lookup yields CDR1 DFQATT and CDR2 SNEGSKA (reference sequence). This CDR3 comprises 11 residues. V lost 5 bases to trimming and J lost 10 bases, with 12 bases between them. This CDR3 is CSAYYRDEQFF. The CDR3 nucleotides are TGCAGTGCTTATTACAGGGACGAGCAGTTCTTC.

The table lists this clone with a few counts. The J gene is TRBJ2-7, the V gene TRBV20-1; D gene uncertain. The germline V gene encodes CDR1 DFQATT and CDR2 SNEGSKA (reference sequence). The CDR3 contains 11 residues. V was trimmed by 3 bases and J by 3 bases, leaving 6 bases between them. CDR3 amino acids: CSASRYYEQYF. The CDR3 region has the DNA TGCAGTGCTAGCAGATACTACGAGCAGTACTTC.

The gene calls are TRBV19 and TRBJ1-1; D is unresolved. Germline-derived CDR1 and CDR2 are LNHDA and SQIVND (reference sequence). This CDR3 comprises 12 residues. The V end lost 8 bases, the J end lost 0 bases, and 7 bases lay between the germline ends. The CDR3: CASGTVNTEAFF. In DNA, the CDR3 is TGTGCCAGTGGAACAGTGAACACTGAAGCTTTCTTT.

This clone showed up many times. The J gene is TRBJ1-4, the V gene TRBV7-9, with D maybe TRBD1 (5 bases). The germline CDR1 and CDR2 sequences are SEHNR and FQNEAQ (reference sequence). Trimming left V 5 bases short and J 7 bases short, with 26 bases between. This CDR3 comprises 18 residues. The CDR3 DNA is TGTGCCAGCAGCGCAGGCGAACCATACAGGCGGGGTACTGAAAAACTGTTTTTT. Amino acid sequence: CASSAGEPYRRGTEKLFF.

This clone turned up a few times. The J gene is TRBJ2-5, the V gene TRBV9, with 8 bases identical to TRBD1. Looked up from germline, CDR1 is SGDLS and CDR2 is YYNGEE. This CDR3 has 15 amino acids. V lost 3 bases to trimming and J lost 2 bases; unmatched junction nucleotides: 6. In DNA form, the CDR3 reads TGTGCCAGCAGCGAAGGCGGGACAGGTCAAGAGACCCAGTACTTC. This encodes CASSEGGTGQETQYF.

The chain has TRBV10-2 and TRBJ2-5; D uncertain. The germline CDR1 and CDR2 sequences are WSHSY and SAAADI. CDR3 length: 15 amino acids. V was shortened by 6 bases and J by 1 base, with 15 bases between the two germline ends. The CDR3 spells CASRFSTSPQETQYF. CDR3 DNA: TGCGCCAGCAGGTTTTCGACAAGCCCCCAAGAGACCCAGTACTTC.

The chain carries TRBV14 and TRBJ2-3, with 10 bases fitting TRBD2. This CDR3 has 16 residues. Germline CDR1 is SGHDN and CDR2 is FVKESK. Losses at the gene ends were 4 bases for V and 2 bases for J; bases not matched to a gene: 6. Here the CDR3 DNA reads TGTGCCAGCAGCCCTATAGCGGGAGGCCCCACAGATACGCAGTATTTT. Translated, it gives CASSPIAGGPTDTQYF.

V and J are TRBV7-8 and TRBJ1-5, with 7 bases that match TRBD1. Germline V gene sequence: CDR1 SGHVS, CDR2 FQNEAQ. This CDR3 comprises 14 residues. Unmatched junction bases numbered 8, after V lost 1 base and J lost 11 bases. This CDR3 is CASSLGDTRGSQHF. The CDR3 DNA follows: TGTGCCAGCAGCTTAGGGGACACCAGGGGGTCCCAGCATTTT.

The rearrangement uses TRBV19 and TRBJ1-1; D is ambiguous. Germline V gene lookup returns CDR1 LNHDA and CDR2 SQIVND (reference sequence). V was trimmed by 3 bases and J by 1 base, leaving 12 bases between them. This CDR3 has 15 amino acids. CDR3 protein: CASSISRVENTEAFF. The DNA of the CDR3 is TGTGCCAGTAGTATTAGCCGGGTCGAGAACACTGAAGCTTTCTTT.

V gene TRBV11-3 combines with J gene TRBJ2-1; tentatively, D is TRBD2 (6 bases). This CDR3 is 15 amino acids long. Per germline, CDR1 SGHNT and CDR2 YENEEA. V was trimmed by 3 bases and J by 6 bases, leaving 15 bases between them. CDR3 protein: CASSLAGDGSNEQFF. CDR3 in DNA: TGTGCCAGCAGCTTGGCCGGAGACGGGAGCAATGAGCAGTTCTTC.

The V call is TRBV29-1, the J call TRBJ2-1, with D perhaps TRBD2 (6 bases). V was cut by 4 bases and J by 5 bases, with 12 bases left in between. The CDR3 contains 13 residues. The germline V gene has CDR1 SQVTM and CDR2 ANQGSEA. The CDR3 coding sequence is TGCAGCGTTGCGCGAGGGACTCACAATGAGCAGTTCTTC. This codes for CSVARGTHNEQFF.

This chain uses TRBV18 with TRBJ2-5; 7 nucleotides line up with TRBD1. J was trimmed by 2 bases and V by 3 bases; bases with no gene match: 3. CDR1 and CDR2 from the germline V gene are KGHSH and LQKENI. The CDR3 is 14 amino acids. The CDR3 region has the DNA TGTGCCAGCTCACCGACAGGGATACAAGAGACCCAGTACTTC. Encoded protein: CASSPTGIQETQYF.